This TCR beta chain was captured in a study of T cells in Graves' hyperthyroidism and ophthalmopathy. Study-level findings and limits: Most thyroid-expanded clonotypes above 0.001 were also found in blood. It was a median about 6 months before onset that the model predicted ophthalmopathy.

V shed 4 bases, J shed 9 bases, and the junction held 9 bases outside the gene matches. Germline V gene data show CDR1 as MDHEN and CDR2 as SYDVKM. This CDR3 has 14 residues. This clonotype was observed at least ten times. Antigen specificity is unknown. The source material, RNA transcripts, was used to amplify TCR beta CDR3 regions. Carried out on the TCR CDR3, a first-round RT-PCR used the HTBI primer set. TCRdb re-called the multiplex PCR reads through MiXCR, storing one row per CDR3 protein. In the table there are around 190,000 distinct CDR3 sequences, 15% to 20% of which are singletons. The sequence came from a woman aged 50 to 60 with Graves' hyperthyroidism. Sequenced input: blood. This chain connects TRBV28 to TRBJ2-4, with TRBD1 matching 7 bases. The CDR3 loop reads CASSSPGTVFIQYF. The CDR3 DNA reads TGTGCCAGCAGTTCCCCCGGGACAGTCTTCATTCAGTACTTC.